The sequence of this T cell receptor beta chain was determined in a study of PD-1 blockade in classical Hodgkin lymphoma. Notes on the study in general: Lower baseline TCR diversity was reported for newly diagnosed patients than for healthy donors.

As regards this clone: Its antigen is not known.

The sample's time point: cycle 4 day 1 (C4D1), after around six weeks of nivolumab. All the patients suffered relapse after autologous stem cell transplantation, and brentuximab vedotin exposure differed. Profiled with immunoSEQ multiplex PCR; TCRdb holds only in-frame clones, not every one. The data hold tens of thousands of clones, with 90% observed a single time. Sequenced material: peripheral blood mononuclear cells (PBMCs), taken before the fourth cycle of nivolumab. The clonotype comes from a human donor with classical Hodgkin lymphoma.

The CDR3 coding sequence is TGTGCCAGCAGCCTCCTCGGCGACGCGAACACCGGGGAGCTGTTTTTT. Translating it yields CASSLLGDANTGELFF. The chain carries TRBV7-2 and TRBJ2-2; D ambiguous. CDR3 length: 16 residues. The germline V and J ends were trimmed by 5 bases and 0 bases, with 13 bases remaining between them. The V gene's germline CDR1 is SGHTA and CDR2 FQGNSA.